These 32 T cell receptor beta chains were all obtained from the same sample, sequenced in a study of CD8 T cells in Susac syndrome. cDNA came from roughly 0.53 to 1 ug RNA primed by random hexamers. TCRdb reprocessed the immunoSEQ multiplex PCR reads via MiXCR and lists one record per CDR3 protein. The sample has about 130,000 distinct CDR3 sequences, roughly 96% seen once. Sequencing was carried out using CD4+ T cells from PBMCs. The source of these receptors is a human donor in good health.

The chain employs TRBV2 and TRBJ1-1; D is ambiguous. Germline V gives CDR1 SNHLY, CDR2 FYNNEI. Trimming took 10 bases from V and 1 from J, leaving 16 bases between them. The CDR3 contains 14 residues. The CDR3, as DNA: TGTGCCACCACCTGGCAGAAATCGAACACTGAAGCTTTCTTT. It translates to CATTWQKSNTEAFF.

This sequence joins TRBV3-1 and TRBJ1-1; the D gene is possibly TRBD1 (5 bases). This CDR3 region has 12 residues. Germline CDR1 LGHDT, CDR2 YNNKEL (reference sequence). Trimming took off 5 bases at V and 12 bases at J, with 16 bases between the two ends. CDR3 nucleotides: TGTGCCAGCAGCGGGGACTGGGCCGGGACTTTCTTT. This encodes CASSGDWAGTFF.

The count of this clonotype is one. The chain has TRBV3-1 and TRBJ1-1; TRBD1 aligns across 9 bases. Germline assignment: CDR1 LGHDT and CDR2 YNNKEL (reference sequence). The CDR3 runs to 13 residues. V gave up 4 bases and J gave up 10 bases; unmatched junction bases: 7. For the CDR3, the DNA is TGTGCCAGCAGCCGATGGGACAGGGACCCAGCTTTCTTT. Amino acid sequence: CASSRWDRDPAFF.

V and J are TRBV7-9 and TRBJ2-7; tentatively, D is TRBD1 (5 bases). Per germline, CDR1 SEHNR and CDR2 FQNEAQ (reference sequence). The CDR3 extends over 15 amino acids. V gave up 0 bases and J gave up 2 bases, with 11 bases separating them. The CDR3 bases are TGTGCCAGCAGCTTAGCGCAGGGTCCCCCCTACGAGCAGTACTTC. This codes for CASSLAQGPPYEQYF.

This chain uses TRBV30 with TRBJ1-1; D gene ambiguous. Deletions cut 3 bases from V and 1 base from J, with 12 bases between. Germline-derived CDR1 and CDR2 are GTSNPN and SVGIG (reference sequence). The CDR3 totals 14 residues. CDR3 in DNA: TGTGCCTGGAGGTCCCAGAGCCCGAACACTGAAGCTTTCTTT. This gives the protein CAWRSQSPNTEAFF. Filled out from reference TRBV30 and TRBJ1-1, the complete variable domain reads SQTIHQWPATLVQPVGSPLSLECTVEGTSNPNLYWYRQAAGRGLQLLFYSVGIGQISSEVPQNLSASRPQDRQFILSSKKLLLSDSGFYLCAWRSQSPNTEAFFGQGTRLTVV.

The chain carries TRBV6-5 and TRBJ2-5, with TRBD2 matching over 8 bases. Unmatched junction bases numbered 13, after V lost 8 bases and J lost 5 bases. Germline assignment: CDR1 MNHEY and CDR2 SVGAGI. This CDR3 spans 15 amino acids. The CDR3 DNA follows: TGTGCCAGCCGGGGGGGAACCGTGCGGTCGGAGACCCAGTACTTC. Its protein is CASRGGTVRSETQYF.

The DNA of the CDR3 is TGCAGTGCTAGAGAAGGGGGGGGTCAGCCCCAGCATTTT. The encoded protein is CSAREGGGQPQHF. The chain couples TRBV20-1 to TRBJ1-5, with a possible D match to TRBD1 (6 bases). This CDR3 spans 13 amino acids. Trimming took 0 bases from V and 6 from J, leaving 9 bases between them. Looked up from germline, CDR1 is DFQATT and CDR2 is SNEGSKA (reference sequence).

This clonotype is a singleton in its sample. In DNA, the CDR3 is TGCGCCAGCAGCTTCCTACAGGGAGGAAATGAGCAGTTCTTC. This gives the protein CASSFLQGGNEQFF. This sequence joins TRBV5-1 and TRBJ2-1; either TRBD1 or TRBD2 may fit D (6 bases each). There are 14 residues in the CDR3. V lost 2 bases and J lost 7, with 13 bases in between. Germline V CDR1 and CDR2: SGHRS, YFSETQ.

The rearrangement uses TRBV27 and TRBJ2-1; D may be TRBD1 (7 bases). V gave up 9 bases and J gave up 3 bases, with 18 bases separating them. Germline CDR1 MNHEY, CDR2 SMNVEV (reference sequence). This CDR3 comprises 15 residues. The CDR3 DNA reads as TGTGCCAGTCGGGGGCGACAGGGAATCTACAATGAGCAGTTCTTC. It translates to CASRGRQGIYNEQFF.

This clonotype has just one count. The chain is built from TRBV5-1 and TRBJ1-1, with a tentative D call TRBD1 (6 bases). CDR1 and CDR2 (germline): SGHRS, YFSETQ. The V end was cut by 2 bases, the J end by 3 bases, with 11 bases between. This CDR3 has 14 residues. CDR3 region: CASSFQGGDTEAFF. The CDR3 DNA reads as TGCGCCAGCAGCTTTCAAGGGGGGGACACTGAAGCTTTCTTT.

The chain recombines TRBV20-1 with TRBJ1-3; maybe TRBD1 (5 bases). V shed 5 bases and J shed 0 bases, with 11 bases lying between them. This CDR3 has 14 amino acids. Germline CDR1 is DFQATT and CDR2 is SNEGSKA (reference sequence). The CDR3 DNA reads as TGCAGTGCTTACAGGCGCTCCTCTGGAAACACCATATATTTT. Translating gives CSAYRRSSGNTIYF.

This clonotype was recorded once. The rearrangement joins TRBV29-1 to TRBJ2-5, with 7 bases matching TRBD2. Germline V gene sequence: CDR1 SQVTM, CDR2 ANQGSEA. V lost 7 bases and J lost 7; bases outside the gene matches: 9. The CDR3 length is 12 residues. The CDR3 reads CSALASGGTQYF. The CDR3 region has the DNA TGCAGCGCCCTCGCTAGCGGAGGGACCCAGTACTTC. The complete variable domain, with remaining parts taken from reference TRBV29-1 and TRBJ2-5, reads SAVISQKPSRDICQRGTSLTIQCQVDSQVTMMFWYRQQPGQSLTLIATANQGSEATYESGFVIDKFPISRPNLTFSTLTVSNMSPEDSSIYLCSALASGGTQYFGPGTRLLVL.

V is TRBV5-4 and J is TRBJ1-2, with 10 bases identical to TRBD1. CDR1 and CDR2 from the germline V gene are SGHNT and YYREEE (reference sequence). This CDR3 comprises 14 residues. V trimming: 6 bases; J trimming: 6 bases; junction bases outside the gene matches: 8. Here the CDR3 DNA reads TGTGCCAGCACCCCCCCTGGACAGGGGGATGGCTACACCTTC. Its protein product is CASTPPGQGDGYTF.

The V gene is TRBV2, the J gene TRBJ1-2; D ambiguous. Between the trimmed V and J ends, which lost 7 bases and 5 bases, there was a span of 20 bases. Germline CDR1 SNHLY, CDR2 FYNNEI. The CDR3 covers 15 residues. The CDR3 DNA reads TGTGCCAGCACATCCAACGCTCCTCGAGGGTATGGCTACACCTTC. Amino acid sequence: CASTSNAPRGYGYTF.

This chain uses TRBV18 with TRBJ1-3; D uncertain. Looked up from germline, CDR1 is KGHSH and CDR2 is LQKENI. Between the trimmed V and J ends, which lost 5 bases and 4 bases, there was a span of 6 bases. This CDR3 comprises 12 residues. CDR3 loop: CASSEAGNTIYF. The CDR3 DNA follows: TGTGCCAGCTCAGAGGCGGGAAACACCATATATTTT.

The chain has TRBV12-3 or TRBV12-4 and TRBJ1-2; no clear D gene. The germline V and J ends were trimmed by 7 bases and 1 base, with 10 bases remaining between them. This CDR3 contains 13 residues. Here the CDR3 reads CASTKRDNYGYTF. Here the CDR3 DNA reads TGTGCCAGCACCAAGAGGGATAACTATGGCTACACCTTC.

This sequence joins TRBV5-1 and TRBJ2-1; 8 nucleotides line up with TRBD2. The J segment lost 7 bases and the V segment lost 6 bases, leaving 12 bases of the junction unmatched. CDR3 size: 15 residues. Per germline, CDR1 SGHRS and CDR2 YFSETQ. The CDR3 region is CASTLAGRAWNEQFF. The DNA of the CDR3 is TGCGCCAGCACCCTAGCCGGGAGGGCCTGGAATGAGCAGTTCTTC. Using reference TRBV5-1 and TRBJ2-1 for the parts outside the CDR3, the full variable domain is KAGVTQTPRYLIKTRGQQVTLSCSPISGHRSVSWYQQTPGQGLQFLFEYFSETQRNKGNFPGRFSGRQFSNSRSEMNVSTLELGDSALYLCASTLAGRAWNEQFFGPGTRLTVL.

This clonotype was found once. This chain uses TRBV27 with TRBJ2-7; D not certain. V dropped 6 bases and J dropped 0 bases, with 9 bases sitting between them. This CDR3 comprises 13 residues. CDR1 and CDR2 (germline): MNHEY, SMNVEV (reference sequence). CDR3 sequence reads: CASRQFPSYEQYF. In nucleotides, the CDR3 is TGTGCCAGCAGACAGTTCCCCTCCTACGAGCAGTACTTC.

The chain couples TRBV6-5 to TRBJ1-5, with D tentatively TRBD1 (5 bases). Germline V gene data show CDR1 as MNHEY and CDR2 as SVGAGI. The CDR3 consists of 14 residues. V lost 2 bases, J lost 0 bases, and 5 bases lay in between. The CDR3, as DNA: TGTGCCAGCAGTTACGACAGTAGCAATCAGCCCCAGCATTTT. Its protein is CASSYDSSNQPQHF.

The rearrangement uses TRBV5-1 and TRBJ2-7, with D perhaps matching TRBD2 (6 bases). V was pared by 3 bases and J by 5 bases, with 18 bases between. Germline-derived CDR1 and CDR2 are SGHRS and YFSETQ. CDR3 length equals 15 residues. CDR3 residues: CASSSLPGVSDEQYF. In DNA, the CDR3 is TGCGCCAGCAGCTCGCTGCCGGGAGTGTCCGACGAGCAGTACTTC. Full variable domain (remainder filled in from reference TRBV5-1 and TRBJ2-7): KAGVTQTPRYLIKTRGQQVTLSCSPISGHRSVSWYQQTPGQGLQFLFEYFSETQRNKGNFPGRFSGRQFSNSRSEMNVSTLELGDSALYLCASSSLPGVSDEQYFGPGTRLTVT.

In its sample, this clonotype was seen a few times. The CDR3 bases are TGTGCCAGCAGCCCGCGACTAGCGGGGTACGAGCAGTACTTC. Amino acid sequence: CASSPRLAGYEQYF. V is TRBV13 and J is TRBJ2-7, with 11 bases aligning to TRBD2. The germline V gene has CDR1 PRHDT and CDR2 FYEKMQ (reference sequence). The trim removed 5 bases at V and 4 bases at J, leaving 4 bases unmatched. This CDR3 contains 14 residues.

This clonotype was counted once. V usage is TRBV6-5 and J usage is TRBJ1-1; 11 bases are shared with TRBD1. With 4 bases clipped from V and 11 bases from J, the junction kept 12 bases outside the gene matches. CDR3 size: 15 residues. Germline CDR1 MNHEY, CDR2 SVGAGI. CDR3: CASSSGQGANFRAFF. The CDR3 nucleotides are TGTGCCAGCAGTTCCGGACAGGGGGCCAATTTTCGGGCTTTCTTT.

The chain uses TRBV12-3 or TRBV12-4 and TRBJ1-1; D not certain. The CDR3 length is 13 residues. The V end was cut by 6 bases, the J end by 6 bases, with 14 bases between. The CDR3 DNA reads TGTGCCAGCAGAGTTCATGCCGACCCTGAAGCTTTCTTT. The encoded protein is CASRVHADPEAFF.

The CDR3 nucleotides read TGTGCCTGGAGTCCTAGCGGGAGGGCTAACGATGAGCAGTTCTTC. The encoded protein is CAWSPSGRANDEQFF. The genes are TRBV30 and TRBJ2-1; 12 bases match TRBD2. J lost 8 bases, V lost 2 bases, and 7 bases had no gene match. CDR3 size: 15 residues. Germline values: CDR1 GTSNPN, CDR2 SVGIG (reference sequence).

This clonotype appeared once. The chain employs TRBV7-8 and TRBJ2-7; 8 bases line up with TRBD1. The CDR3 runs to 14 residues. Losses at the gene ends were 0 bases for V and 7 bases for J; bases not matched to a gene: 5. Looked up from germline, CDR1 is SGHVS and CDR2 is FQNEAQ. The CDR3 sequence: CASSLAIQGEEQYF. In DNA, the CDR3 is TGTGCCAGCAGCTTAGCAATACAGGGGGAAGAGCAGTACTTC.

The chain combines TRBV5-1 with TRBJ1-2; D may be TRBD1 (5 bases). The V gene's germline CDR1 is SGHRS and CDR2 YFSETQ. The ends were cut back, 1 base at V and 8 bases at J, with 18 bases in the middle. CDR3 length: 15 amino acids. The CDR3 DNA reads TGCGCCAGCAGCTTGAGGGTCGAGGGCTCAGGGGGCTACACCTTC. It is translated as CASSLRVEGSGGYTF. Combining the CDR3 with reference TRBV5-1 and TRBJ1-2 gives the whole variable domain KAGVTQTPRYLIKTRGQQVTLSCSPISGHRSVSWYQQTPGQGLQFLFEYFSETQRNKGNFPGRFSGRQFSNSRSEMNVSTLELGDSALYLCASSLRVEGSGGYTFGSGTRLTVV.

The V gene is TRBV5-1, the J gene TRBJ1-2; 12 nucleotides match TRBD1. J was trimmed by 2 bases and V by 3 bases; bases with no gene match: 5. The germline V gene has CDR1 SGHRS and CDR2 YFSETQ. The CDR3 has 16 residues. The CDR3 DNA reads TGCGCCAGCAGCTGGGGACAGGGGGCGCGCAACTATGGCTACACCTTC. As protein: CASSWGQGARNYGYTF.

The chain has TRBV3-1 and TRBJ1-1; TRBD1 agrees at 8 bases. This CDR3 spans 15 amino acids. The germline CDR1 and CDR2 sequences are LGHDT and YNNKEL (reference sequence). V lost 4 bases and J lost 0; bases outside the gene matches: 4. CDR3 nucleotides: TGTGCCAGCAGCCGAAGACAGGGGATGAACACTGAAGCTTTCTTT. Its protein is CASSRRQGMNTEAFF. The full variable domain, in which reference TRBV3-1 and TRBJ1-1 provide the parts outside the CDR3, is DTAVSQTPKYLVTQMGNDKSIKCEQNLGHDTMYWYKQDSKKFLKIMFSYNNKELIINETVPNRFSPKSPDKAHLNLHINSLELGDSAVYFCASSRRQGMNTEAFFGQGTRLTVV.

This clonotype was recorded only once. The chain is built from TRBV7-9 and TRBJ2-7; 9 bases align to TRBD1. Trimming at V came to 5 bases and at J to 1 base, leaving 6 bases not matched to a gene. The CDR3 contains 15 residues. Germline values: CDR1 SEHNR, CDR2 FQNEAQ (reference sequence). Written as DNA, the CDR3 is TGTGCCAGCAGCAACGGAGACAGGGGGTCCTACGAGCAGTACTTC. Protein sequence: CASSNGDRGSYEQYF.

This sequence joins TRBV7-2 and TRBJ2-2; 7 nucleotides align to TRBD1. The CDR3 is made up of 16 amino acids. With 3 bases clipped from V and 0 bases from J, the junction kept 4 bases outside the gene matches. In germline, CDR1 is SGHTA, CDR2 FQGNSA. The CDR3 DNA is TGTGCCAGCAGCTTTTTACAGGGGCCGAACACCGGGGAGCTGTTTTTT. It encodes CASSFLQGPNTGELFF.

The CDR3 coding sequence is TGCGCCAGCAGCTTGGAGGTAGGCAGACGGAACACTGAAGCTTTCTTT. Translated, it gives CASSLEVGRRNTEAFF. The V gene is TRBV5-1, the J gene TRBJ1-1; unclear D gene. Trimming removed 0 bases from V and 1 base from J, with 13 bases in between. Germline lookup yields CDR1 SGHRS and CDR2 YFSETQ. The CDR3 has 16 amino acids.

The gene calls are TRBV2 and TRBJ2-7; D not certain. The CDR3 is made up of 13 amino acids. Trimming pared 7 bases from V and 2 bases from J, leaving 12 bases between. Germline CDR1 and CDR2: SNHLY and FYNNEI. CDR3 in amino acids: CASNALDTYEQYF. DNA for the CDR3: TGTGCCAGCAACGCCCTTGACACCTACGAGCAGTACTTC.